A selection of T cell receptor beta chains follows, all from one sample in a study of vaccination effects on CD4 cells after COVID-19. Their antigen targets remain unknown. Clones were read by immunoSEQ multiplex PCR, and TCRdb kept only the in-frame ones, dropping some. This sample has about 27,000 clones; around three quarters occur once, and the top ten carry approximately 23%. Sequenced here: CD4+ T cells from PBMCs cultured with HCoV-NL63 spike peptides, sampled before COVID-19 vaccination. Receptor source: a human donor who received a COVID-19 vaccine. CDR3s include the opening cysteine and the closing phenylalanine or tryptophan. The D gene is left open where the match is weak. Rows give clone size only sometimes, using once, few, many, or a class for an expanded clone.

v_gene: TRBV5-1
j_gene: TRBJ1-2
abundance: few
d_gene: -
CDR3nt: TGCGCCAGCGCAACGACTGACGGTAACTATGGCTACACCTTC
CDR3aa: CASATTDGNYGYTF

v_gene: TRBV5-1
j_gene: TRBJ1-4
abundance: -
d_gene: TRBD1
CDR3nt: TGCGCCAGCAGCTCCGGGACAGGAACTGGGAATGAAAAACTGTTTTTT
CDR3aa: CASSSGTGTGNEKLFF

v_gene: TRBV16
j_gene: TRBJ2-3
abundance: -
d_gene: -
CDR3nt: TGTGCCAGCAGCCAATCGATCTCTTCCACAGATACGCAGTATTTT
CDR3aa: CASSQSISSTDTQYF

v_gene: TRBV2
j_gene: TRBJ1-3
abundance: -
d_gene: -
CDR3nt: TGTGCCAGCAGAGTGGACGGCGCTGGAAACACCATATATTTT
CDR3aa: CASRVDGAGNTIYF

v_gene: TRBV7-2
j_gene: TRBJ2-1
abundance: -
d_gene: TRBD2
CDR3nt: TGTGCCAGCAGCGGCGGGGGGAGTTGGAATGAGCAGTTCTTC
CDR3aa: CASSGGGSWNEQFF

v_gene: TRBV7-2
j_gene: TRBJ1-2
abundance: -
d_gene: -
CDR3nt: TGTGCCAGCAGCCCCCGGCTCGGAGCTAACTATGGCTACACCTTC
CDR3aa: CASSPRLGANYGYTF

v_gene: TRBV7-9
j_gene: TRBJ2-4
abundance: -
d_gene: -
CDR3nt: TGTGCCAGCAGCTTAATAGACAGGGAGGACATTCAGTACTTC
CDR3aa: CASSLIDREDIQYF

v_gene: TRBV7-7
j_gene: TRBJ2-1
abundance: -
d_gene: TRBD2
CDR3nt: TGTGCTAGCAGCTTAGGCGGGGGGGCCTTGGATGAGCAGTTCTTC
CDR3aa: CASSLGGGALDEQFF

v_gene: TRBV18
j_gene: TRBJ2-2
abundance: -
d_gene: -
CDR3nt: TGTGCCAGCTCACCCTTTGTGGTCGCCGAGATGGGGAGGACGAACACCGGGGAGCTGTTTTTT
CDR3aa: CASSPFVVAEMGRTNTGELFF

v_gene: TRBV28
j_gene: TRBJ2-7
abundance: -
d_gene: TRBD1
CDR3nt: TGTGCCAGCACTACCCACCGGGACAGCTCCTACGAGCAGTACTTC
CDR3aa: CASTTHRDSSYEQYF

v_gene: TRBV28
j_gene: TRBJ1-6
abundance: -
d_gene: -
CDR3nt: TGTGCCAGCACCGTTCAGGGACGGAATAATTCACCCCTCCACTTT
CDR3aa: CASTVQGRNNSPLHF

v_gene: TRBV29-1
j_gene: TRBJ2-1
abundance: -
d_gene: -
CDR3nt: TGCAGCGCCACCGGGCAGGGCTCCTACAATGAGCAGTTCTTC
CDR3aa: CSATGQGSYNEQFF

v_gene: TRBV9
j_gene: TRBJ1-2
abundance: -
d_gene: TRBD1
CDR3nt: TGTGCCAGCAGCCCCCGGACAGGGGGAAACTATGGCTACACCTTC
CDR3aa: CASSPRTGGNYGYTF

v_gene: TRBV28
j_gene: TRBJ2-7
abundance: -
d_gene: -
CDR3nt: TGTGCCAGCGCGAGGCAGCTCTCCTACGAGCAGTACTTC
CDR3aa: CASARQLSYEQYF

v_gene: TRBV9
j_gene: TRBJ2-2
abundance: few
d_gene: TRBD2
CDR3nt: TGTGCCAGCAGCGTAGCGGGACTAGCGAACACCGGGGAGCTGTTTTTT
CDR3aa: CASSVAGLANTGELFF

v_gene: TRBV24-1
j_gene: TRBJ2-1
abundance: -
d_gene: TRBD1
CDR3nt: TGTGCCACCAGTGATTTTGGGACAGGACTCTACAATGAGCAGTTCTTC
CDR3aa: CATSDFGTGLYNEQFF

v_gene: TRBV29-1
j_gene: TRBJ1-1
abundance: -
d_gene: -
CDR3nt: TGCAGCGTTGATGGAGGGGGCACTGAAGCTTTCTTT
CDR3aa: CSVDGGGTEAFF

v_gene: TRBV6-2/TRBV6-3
j_gene: TRBJ2-4
abundance: -
d_gene: TRBD2
CDR3nt: TGTGCCAGCAGTTACAGTCGGACTACTAGCGGGGGGCCCGTCCACAAAAACATTCAGTACTTC
CDR3aa: CASSYSRTTSGGPVHKNIQYF

v_gene: TRBV6-1
j_gene: TRBJ1-4
abundance: -
d_gene: -
CDR3nt: TGTGCCAGCAGTGGCGGCCCCCTCCGAGCAACTAATGAAAAACTGTTTTTT
CDR3aa: CASSGGPLRATNEKLFF

v_gene: TRBV28
j_gene: TRBJ2-1
abundance: -
d_gene: TRBD2
CDR3nt: TGTGCCAGCAGTTTATCGACTAGCGGGAGATGGAATGAGCAGTTCTTC
CDR3aa: CASSLSTSGRWNEQFF

v_gene: TRBV4-3
j_gene: TRBJ2-3
abundance: few
d_gene: -
CDR3nt: TGCGCCAGCAGCCAAGATGGGGGGGCGGGTGATACGCAGTATTTT
CDR3aa: CASSQDGGAGDTQYF

v_gene: TRBV7-2
j_gene: TRBJ2-1
abundance: -
d_gene: TRBD2
CDR3nt: TGTGCCAGCAGAGGACTTCTGGGGACTAGGTTTAATGAGCAGTTCTTC
CDR3aa: CASRGLLGTRFNEQFF

v_gene: TRBV21-1
j_gene: TRBJ1-3
abundance: -
d_gene: -
CDR3nt: TGTGCCAGCAGCAAAGGGGACAGGACGAGCTCTGGAAACACCATATATTTT
CDR3aa: CASSKGDRTSSGNTIYF

v_gene: TRBV3-1/TRBV3-2
j_gene: TRBJ2-7
abundance: -
d_gene: -
CDR3nt: TGTGCCAGCAGCCAAGATCGGGGTTACGAGCAGTACTTC
CDR3aa: CASSQDRGYEQYF

v_gene: TRBV5-8
j_gene: TRBJ1-3
abundance: -
d_gene: -
CDR3nt: TGTGCCAGCAGCCCCAGGGCCTACTCTGGAAACACCATATATTTT
CDR3aa: CASSPRAYSGNTIYF

v_gene: TRBV27
j_gene: TRBJ2-7
abundance: few
d_gene: -
CDR3nt: TGTGCCAGCAGTTTATTTTACGCGTCGGGGGAGCAGTACTTC
CDR3aa: CASSLFYASGEQYF

v_gene: TRBV4-2
j_gene: TRBJ2-1
abundance: -
d_gene: -
CDR3nt: TGTGCCAGCAGCCCGCCGGACGCGTACAATGAGCAGTTCTTC
CDR3aa: CASSPPDAYNEQFF

v_gene: TRBV12-3/TRBV12-4
j_gene: TRBJ1-6
abundance: -
d_gene: -
CDR3nt: TGTGCCAGCAGTTTGTCCACGGGTTCACCCCTCCACTTT
CDR3aa: CASSLSTGSPLHF

v_gene: TRBV29-1
j_gene: TRBJ2-1
abundance: -
d_gene: TRBD2
CDR3nt: TGCAGCGTTGTTCGGGGGGAGGTGGCATGGAATGAGCAGTTCTTC
CDR3aa: CSVVRGEVAWNEQFF

v_gene: TRBV11-3
j_gene: TRBJ2-2
abundance: -
d_gene: -
CDR3nt: TGTGCCAGCAGCTCCGGGGAAAGGGGCGGGGAGCTGTTTTTT
CDR3aa: CASSSGERGGELFF

v_gene: TRBV3-1/TRBV3-2
j_gene: TRBJ2-3
abundance: -
d_gene: TRBD2
CDR3nt: TGTGCCAGCAGCCAACGACACGGGGGCGGGGGGGCAGATACGCAGTATTTT
CDR3aa: CASSQRHGGGGADTQYF

v_gene: TRBV5-6
j_gene: TRBJ2-5
abundance: -
d_gene: -
CDR3nt: TGTGCCAGCAGCTTGGAGCTGGAGGGGAAGGAGACCCAGTACTTC
CDR3aa: CASSLELEGKETQYF

v_gene: TRBV4-1
j_gene: TRBJ1-2
abundance: few
d_gene: TRBD1
CDR3nt: TGCGCCAGCAGCCAGCTGGGGACAGGGAACTATGGCTACACCTTC
CDR3aa: CASSQLGTGNYGYTF

v_gene: TRBV7-9
j_gene: TRBJ1-2
abundance: -
d_gene: -
CDR3nt: TGTGCCAGCAGCTTTACAACAGGTTATGGCTACACCTTC
CDR3aa: CASSFTTGYGYTF

v_gene: TRBV10-3
j_gene: TRBJ2-7
abundance: -
d_gene: TRBD2
CDR3nt: TGTGCCATCAGTGGCGGACTAGCGAGTTTGCCGCAATACGAGAGGTACTTC
CDR3aa: CAISGGLASLPQYERYF

v_gene: TRBV27
j_gene: TRBJ2-2
abundance: -
d_gene: -
CDR3nt: TGTGCCAGCAGCTCAGACAGAGGCACCGGGGAGCTGTTTTTT
CDR3aa: CASSSDRGTGELFF

v_gene: TRBV5-4
j_gene: TRBJ2-5
abundance: -
d_gene: TRBD2
CDR3nt: TGTGCCAGCAGCTCGCCGACTAGCGGGAGGACCTCTAAAGAGACCCAGTACTTC
CDR3aa: CASSSPTSGRTSKETQYF

v_gene: TRBV18
j_gene: TRBJ2-1
abundance: -
d_gene: -
CDR3nt: TGTGCCAGCTCACCACCTGGAGGCAATGAGCAGTTCTTC
CDR3aa: CASSPPGGNEQFF

v_gene: TRBV11-2
j_gene: TRBJ1-1
abundance: -
d_gene: TRBD1
CDR3nt: TGTGCCAGCAGCCCCCCACAGGGGAATGCTTTCTTT
CDR3aa: CASSPPQGNAFF

v_gene: TRBV30
j_gene: TRBJ2-5
abundance: -
d_gene: -
CDR3nt: TGTGCCTGGAGTGCATCCTTCCAAGAGACCCAGTACTTC
CDR3aa: CAWSASFQETQYF

v_gene: TRBV10-3
j_gene: TRBJ1-2
abundance: -
d_gene: -
CDR3nt: TGTGCCATCAGGGAAGGGCGTGGCTACACCTTC
CDR3aa: CAIREGRGYTF

v_gene: TRBV7-9
j_gene: TRBJ1-2
abundance: -
d_gene: -
CDR3nt: TGTGCCAGCAGCTTAGATACGGGGCGGGCCAATGGCTACACCTTC
CDR3aa: CASSLDTGRANGYTF

v_gene: TRBV30
j_gene: TRBJ1-5
abundance: -
d_gene: -
CDR3nt: TGTGCCTGGAGTGCCCAGGAGAATCAGCCCCAGCATTTT
CDR3aa: CAWSAQENQPQHF

v_gene: TRBV30
j_gene: TRBJ1-2
abundance: -
d_gene: -
CDR3nt: TGTGCCTGGAGTAAGACTAGAGGGCAGGGCTCCACCAACTATGGCTACACCTTC
CDR3aa: CAWSKTRGQGSTNYGYTF

v_gene: TRBV10-3
j_gene: TRBJ1-6
abundance: once
d_gene: TRBD1
CDR3nt: TGTGCCATCAGTGAAGACAGGGGCTCCTATAATTCACCCCTCCACTTT
CDR3aa: CAISEDRGSYNSPLHF

v_gene: TRBV30
j_gene: TRBJ1-6
abundance: -
d_gene: -
CDR3nt: TGTGCCTGGAGTGTACCACTTGAGCACGTACAAAATTCACCCCTCCACTTT
CDR3aa: CAWSVPLEHVQNSPLHF